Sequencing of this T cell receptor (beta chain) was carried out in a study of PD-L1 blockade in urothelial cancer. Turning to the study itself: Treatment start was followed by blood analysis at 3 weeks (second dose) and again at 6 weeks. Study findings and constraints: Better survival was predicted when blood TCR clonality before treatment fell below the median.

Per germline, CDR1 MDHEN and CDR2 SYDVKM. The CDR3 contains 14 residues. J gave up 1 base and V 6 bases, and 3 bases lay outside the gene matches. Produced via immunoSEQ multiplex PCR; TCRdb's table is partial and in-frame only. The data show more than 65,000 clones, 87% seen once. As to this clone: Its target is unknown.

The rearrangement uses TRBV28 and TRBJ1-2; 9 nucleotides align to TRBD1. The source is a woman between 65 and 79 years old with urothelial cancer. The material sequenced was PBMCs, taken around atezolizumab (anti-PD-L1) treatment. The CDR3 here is CASRGQGLNYGYTF. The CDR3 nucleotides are TGTGCCAGCAGGGGACAGGGACTTAACTATGGCTACACCTTC.